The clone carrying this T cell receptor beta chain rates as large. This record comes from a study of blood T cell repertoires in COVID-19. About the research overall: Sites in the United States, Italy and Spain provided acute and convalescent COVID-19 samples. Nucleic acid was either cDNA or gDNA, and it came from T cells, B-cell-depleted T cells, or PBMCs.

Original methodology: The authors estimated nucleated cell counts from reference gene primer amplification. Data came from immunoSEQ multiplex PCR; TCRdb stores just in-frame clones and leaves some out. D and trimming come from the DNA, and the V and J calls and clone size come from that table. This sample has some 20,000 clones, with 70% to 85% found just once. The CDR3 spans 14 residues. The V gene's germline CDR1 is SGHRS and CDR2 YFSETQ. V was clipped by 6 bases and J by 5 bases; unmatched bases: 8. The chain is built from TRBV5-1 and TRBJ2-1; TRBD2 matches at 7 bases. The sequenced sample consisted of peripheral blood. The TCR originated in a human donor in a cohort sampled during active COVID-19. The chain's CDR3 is CASMARGENNEQFF. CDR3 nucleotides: TGCGCCAGCATGGCCCGGGGGGAGAACAATGAGCAGTTCTTC.